Sequencing of this T cell receptor (beta chain) was carried out in a study of control samples from healthy donors and cancer patients. Germline V gene sequence: CDR1 SGHRS, CDR2 YFSETQ. The CDR3 extends over 18 amino acids. The trim removed 1 base at V and 6 bases at J, leaving 10 bases unmatched. Sequencing used immunoSEQ multiplex PCR; TCRdb keeps in-frame clones, though not all of them. The sample shows about 120,000 clones, 80% to 90% of them seen only once. Sample: blood. The chain recombines TRBV5-1 with TRBJ2-2, with TRBD2 matching over 12 bases. This receptor was identified in a man in his fifties or sixties in good health. In nucleotides, the CDR3 is TGCGCCAGCAGCTTGCTCCCTAGCGGGGGGGCCATGGCCGGGGAGCTGTTTTTT. It encodes CASSLLPSGGAMAGELFF.